Each of the 7 T cell receptor beta chains below was sequenced from the same sample in a study of shared clonotypes between healthy human individuals. It was CD45RO-negative cells, positively selected for CCR7, that made up naive CD8 cells, with terminally differentiated effector memory CD45RA+ cells excluded. Profiled with immunoSEQ multiplex PCR; TCRdb holds only in-frame clones, not every one. The data contain approximately 1.9 million clones, roughly 93% of them singletons. The sample taken for sequencing was naive CD8+ T cells from PBMCs. These receptors all stem from a man between 18 and 29 years old in good health. Some clones in this sample may be carry-over from other donors' samples.

The chain recombines TRBV27 with TRBJ1-1, with D perhaps TRBD1 (5 bases). Trimming left V 5 bases short and J 8 bases short, with 12 bases between. CDR1 and CDR2 (germline): MNHEY, SMNVEV (reference sequence). CDR3 length: 12 amino acids. Written as DNA, the CDR3 is TGTGCCAGCAGTACTCTCGGGGGGGAAGCTTTCTTT. Translating gives CASSTLGGEAFF.

Regarding this clone: Other DNA sequences of this sample code for an identical CDR3. Here the CDR3 DNA reads TGTGCCAGCAGCCTCGACAGGAGCTCTGGAAACACCATATATTTT. This encodes CASSLDRSSGNTIYF. V is TRBV5-4 and J is TRBJ1-3; TRBD1 might be the D (6 bases). CDR3 size: 15 residues. The germline V gene has CDR1 SGHNT and CDR2 YYREEE (reference sequence). Trimming pared 4 bases from V and 0 bases from J, leaving 11 bases between.

In its sample, this clone was seen once. This rearrangement joins TRBV11-2 to TRBJ2-1; 10 nucleotides line up with TRBD2. V trimming: 1 base; J trimming: 5 bases; junction bases outside the gene matches: 8. This CDR3 region has 17 residues. Germline CDR1 and CDR2: SGHAT and FQNNGV. The CDR3 is CASSLAPRTSGHNEQFF. In DNA form, the CDR3 reads TGTGCCAGCAGCTTAGCCCCCCGGACTAGCGGACACAATGAGCAGTTCTTC.

The V and J genes are TRBV9 and TRBJ1-2; D unresolved. This CDR3 is 18 amino acids long. V was shortened by 4 bases and J by 8 bases, with 30 bases between the two germline ends. From germline, CDR1 is SGDLS and CDR2 YYNGEE. The CDR3, as DNA: TGTGCCAGCAGCCCCGGTGGAGGCAGTGTCCCCCTTTTGGGGGGCTACACCTTC. It translates to CASSPGGGSVPLLGGYTF.

In its sample, this clone was seen once. The rearrangement joins TRBV11-2 to TRBJ2-7; D is perhaps TRBD1 or TRBD2 (5 bases each). This CDR3 has 15 amino acids. Germline V lookup: CDR1 SGHAT, CDR2 FQNNGV. With 4 bases removed from V and 0 bases from J, the gap between germline ends came to 13 bases. The CDR3 DNA sequence: TGTGCCAGCAGCTCCTCCGGGACCGGCTCCTACGAGCAGTACTTC. This gives the protein CASSSSGTGSYEQYF. Complete variable domain (other parts from reference TRBV11-2 and TRBJ2-7): EAGVAQSPRYKIIEKRQSVAFWCNPISGHATLYWYQQILGQGPKLLIQFQNNGVVDDSQLPKDRFSAERLKGVDSTLKIQPAKLEDSAVYLCASSSSGTGSYEQYFGPGTRLTVT.

Worth noting for this clone: The same CDR3 is also encoded by other DNA sequences in this sample. This sequence joins TRBV6-5 and TRBJ2-7, with D perhaps matching TRBD1 or TRBD2 (5 bases each). Looked up from germline, CDR1 is MNHEY and CDR2 is SVGAGI. Trimming pared 0 bases from V and 2 bases from J, leaving 11 bases between. The CDR3 spans 15 residues. The CDR3 loop reads CASSYSMGPTYEQYF. The CDR3 DNA reads as TGTGCCAGCAGTTACTCGATGGGACCCACCTACGAGCAGTACTTC.

The gene calls are TRBV30 and TRBJ1-3; D uncertain. The germline gives CDR1 GTSNPN, CDR2 SVGIG (reference sequence). The CDR3 runs to 16 residues. V gave up 0 bases and J gave up 0 bases, with 12 bases separating them. CDR3 nucleotides: TGTGCCTGGAGTGTAAAGCGGCGCTACTCTGGAAACACCATATATTTT. Residues: CAWSVKRRYSGNTIYF.